This TCR beta chain came from a study of post-analysis software for immune sequencing data. Germline V gives CDR1 MNHEY, CDR2 SVGAGI. The length of the CDR3 is 19 residues. The V gene lost 0 bases and the J gene lost 2 bases, with 20 bases spanning the gap. Comments on this clonotype: The antigen remains undetermined.

Study conclusions and caveats: With TRBV5-6, TRBV5-1 and TRBV20-1 included, 4 or 5 TRBV segments were more frequent in patients than in controls.

cDNA libraries of TCR beta carried unique molecular identifiers. TCRdb analysed the PCR reads with MiXCR anew, one entry per CDR3 protein. The table records roughly 580,000 distinct CDR3 sequences, roughly 40% of them present only once. The sequence was collected from a girl aged 5-17 years with multiple sclerosis. The chain links TRBV6-5 to TRBJ1-5; D may be TRBD1 (6 bases). Sequences were obtained from blood. DNA of the CDR3: TGTGCCAGCAGTTACTCGAGTGGGGGGCGCGGGTGGGGCAATCAGCCCCAGCATTTT. Protein sequence: CASSYSSGGRGWGNQPQHF.